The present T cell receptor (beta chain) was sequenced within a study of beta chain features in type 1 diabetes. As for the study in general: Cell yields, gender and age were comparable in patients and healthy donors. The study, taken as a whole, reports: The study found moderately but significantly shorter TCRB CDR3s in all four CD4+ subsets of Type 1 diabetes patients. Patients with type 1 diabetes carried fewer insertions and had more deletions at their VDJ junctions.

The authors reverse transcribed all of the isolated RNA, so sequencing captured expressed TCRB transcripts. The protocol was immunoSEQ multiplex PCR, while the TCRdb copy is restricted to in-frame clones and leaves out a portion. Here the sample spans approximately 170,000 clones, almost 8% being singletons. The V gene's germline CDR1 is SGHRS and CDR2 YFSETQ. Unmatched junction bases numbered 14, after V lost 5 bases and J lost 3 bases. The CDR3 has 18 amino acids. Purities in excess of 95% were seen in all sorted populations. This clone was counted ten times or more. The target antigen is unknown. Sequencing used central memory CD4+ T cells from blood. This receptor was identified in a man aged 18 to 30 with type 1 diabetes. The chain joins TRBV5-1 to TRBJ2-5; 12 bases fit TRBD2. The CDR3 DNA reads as TGCGCCAGCAGGAAGGGACTAGCGGGCCGACCGCGGGAAGAGACCCAGTACTTC. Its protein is CASRKGLAGRPREETQYF. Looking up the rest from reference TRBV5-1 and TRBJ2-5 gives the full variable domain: KAGVTQTPRYLIKTRGQQVTLSCSPISGHRSVSWYQQTPGQGLQFLFEYFSETQRNKGNFPGRFSGRQFSNSRSEMNVSTLELGDSALYLCASRKGLAGRPREETQYFGPGTRLLVL.